The following is a TCR beta chain sequence with its context. Its specificity is not known. These data belong to a study of blood T cells in healthy people across ages. Study-wide findings and caveats: Across samples, TCR beta diversity tracked strongly with naive T cell percentage.

The CDR3 length is 14 residues. Deletions cut 0 bases from V and 0 bases from J, with 8 bases between. Germline CDR1 reads DFQATT; CDR2 reads SNEGSKA (reference sequence). Primers used in a second PCR of roughly 6 to 11 cycles were a sample-barcoded 5' primer and a J-beta primer mix. Every sample gave at least 2.5 million paired-end reads containing CDR3. Each CDR3 protein is one row after TCRdb ran MiXCR on the 5' RACE reads. This sample has more than 750,000 distinct CDR3 sequences, with 25% to 30% found just once. These sequences were also reported in another study, on T cells of mothers and their children.

This clonotype was sampled from a woman in her thirties or forties in good health. The chain recombines TRBV20-1 with TRBJ1-1; tentatively, D is TRBD1 (6 bases). The sequencing input was blood. The CDR3 sequence is CSARDGGLNTEAFF. In DNA, the CDR3 is TGCAGTGCTAGAGATGGGGGGCTGAACACTGAAGCTTTCTTT.